These 19 T cell receptor beta chains came from one sample sequenced in a study of response to subunit inactivated influenza vaccine. TCRdb re-called the RT-PCR reads through MiXCR, storing one row per CDR3 protein. The sample carries about 650,000 distinct CDR3 sequences, around 16% recorded once. The input for sequencing was PBMCs from blood, taken roughly 12 days after vaccination. These receptors were collected from a man between 50 and 59 years old who received an inactivated influenza vaccine.

The sample holds one count of this clonotype. CDR3 sequence reads: CSGADGASTDTQYF. In DNA form, the CDR3 reads TGCAGCGGTGCTGACGGAGCTAGCACAGATACGCAGTATTTT. The chain employs TRBV29-1 and TRBJ2-3; D gene unclear. The CDR3 covers 14 residues. Germline-derived CDR1 and CDR2 are SQVTM and ANQGSEA. The V and J ends lost 7 bases and 0 bases respectively, with 14 bases between them.

This clonotype was seen many times. The chain is built from TRBV10-2 and TRBJ2-2; possibly TRBD1 or TRBD2 for D (5 bases each). Germline V lookup: CDR1 WSHSY, CDR2 SAAADI. The CDR3 totals 14 residues. With 3 bases removed from V and 11 bases from J, the gap between germline ends came to 16 bases. CDR3 coding DNA: TGCGCCAGCAGTGATCAGCACCGGGGACGAGAGCTGTTTTTT. Its translation is CASSDQHRGRELFF.

As DNA, the CDR3 is TGTGCCAGCAGCCGCGGGGGGGCGAATTGGTATGAGCAGTTCTTC. Its translation: CASSRGGANWYEQFF. The rearrangement links TRBV6-1 to TRBJ2-1, with 9 bases lining up with TRBD2. This CDR3 is 15 amino acids long. V lost 6 bases, J lost 8 bases, and 11 bases stayed unmatched. Germline CDR1 MNHNS, CDR2 SASEGT.

This clonotype was picked up a small number of times. The J gene is TRBJ2-1, the V gene TRBV5-6; D may be TRBD2 (6 bases). CDR1 is SGHDT and CDR2 is YYEEEE in the germline V gene. CDR3 length equals 15 residues. The ends were cut back, 4 bases at V and 4 bases at J, with 15 bases in the middle. This CDR3 reads CASSLAGRGYNEQFF. The CDR3 bases are TGTGCCAGCAGCCTCGCCGGGAGAGGGTACAATGAGCAGTTCTTC.

This clonotype came up many times. V gene TRBV7-9 combines with J gene TRBJ2-1; possible D gene TRBD1, 6 bases. The germline gives CDR1 SEHNR, CDR2 FQNEAQ (reference sequence). The ends were cut back, 1 base at V and 6 bases at J, with 13 bases in the middle. The CDR3 length is 15 residues. CDR3 sequence (DNA): TGTGCCAGCAGCTTAGTTGGGGGCAGCGGCAATGAGCAGTTCTTC. Encoded protein: CASSLVGGSGNEQFF.

This clonotype appeared a few times. The rearrangement uses TRBV6-1 and TRBJ1-1; D might be TRBD1 (5 bases). Germline CDR1 MNHNS, CDR2 SASEGT. The CDR3 length is 15 residues. The V end lost 5 bases, the J end lost 4 bases, and 17 bases lay between the germline ends. The CDR3 nucleotides read TGTGCCAGCAGTCCCAGGGCTCAGGGTGGCACTGAAGCTTTCTTT. This encodes CASSPRAQGGTEAFF.

The V call is TRBV6-1, the J call TRBJ1-5, with a weak D call TRBD1 (6 bases). From germline, CDR1 is MNHNS and CDR2 SASEGT. V was cut by 6 bases and J by 1 base, with 13 bases left in between. The CDR3 runs 15 residues. The CDR3 region has the DNA TGTGCCAGCAGGGCAGACAGGAGGAGCAATCAGCCCCAGCATTTT. It specifies CASRADRRSNQPQHF.

This clonotype occurred a few times. The V gene is TRBV4-1, the J gene TRBJ1-1; TRBD1 is a possible D gene (5 bases). This CDR3 is 15 amino acids long. The germline CDR1 and CDR2 sequences are MGHRA and YSYEKL. The germline V and J ends were trimmed by 1 base and 3 bases, with 12 bases remaining between them. The CDR3 DNA sequence: TGCGCCAGCAGCCAAGTTTCAGGGCCGGACACTGAAGCTTTCTTT. It translates to CASSQVSGPDTEAFF.

J is TRBJ2-7 and V is TRBV6-1; possibly TRBD2 for D (5 bases). The CDR3 consists of 14 residues. V lost 5 bases to trimming and J lost 5 bases, with 16 bases between them. CDR1 is MNHNS, CDR2 SASEGT, per germline. The CDR3 coding sequence is TGTGCCAGCAGTCCCCGGGATCCGGCTAACGAGCAGTACTTC. Amino acids: CASSPRDPANEQYF.

This clonotype has a handful of counts. The chain is built from TRBV20-1 and TRBJ2-3; D is ambiguous. Trimming cost V 4 bases and J 0 bases, with 17 bases left between them. This CDR3 region has 16 residues. In germline, CDR1 is DFQATT, CDR2 SNEGSKA (reference sequence). This CDR3 is CSANQGKETSTDTQYF. CDR3 in DNA: TGCAGTGCTAATCAAGGGAAAGAGACTAGCACAGATACGCAGTATTTT.

This chain connects TRBV12-3 or TRBV12-4 to TRBJ2-5, with D unresolved. V was pared by 2 bases and J by 2 bases, with 6 bases between. The CDR3 covers 13 residues. The CDR3 is CASSLHYQETQYF. CDR3 DNA: TGTGCCAGCAGTTTACACTATCAAGAGACCCAGTACTTC.

CDR3 DNA sequence: TGTGCCAGCCGACTAGCGGCCGGAGAGACCCAGTACTTC. Encoded protein: CASRLAAGETQYF. J is TRBJ2-5 and V is TRBV2; 9 bases map to TRBD2. With V trimmed by 8 bases and J by 4 bases, 5 bases remained unmatched. CDR1 is SNHLY, CDR2 FYNNEI, per germline. The CDR3 has 13 residues.

This clonotype was detected a few times. This chain's CDR3 is CASSLEMVGDTEAFF. The CDR3, as DNA: TGTGCCAGCAGTTTAGAAATGGTGGGGGACACTGAAGCTTTCTTT. The chain has TRBV12-3 or TRBV12-4 and TRBJ1-1; D may be TRBD1 (5 bases). The CDR3 extends over 15 amino acids. V was clipped by 1 base and J by 3 bases, with 12 bases between them.

This clonotype has a count of ten or more. The chain has TRBV12-3 or TRBV12-4 and TRBJ2-5, with 7 bases matching TRBD1. Trimming cost V 4 bases and J 4 bases; bases outside gene matches: 3. The CDR3 is made up of 13 amino acids. The CDR3 spells CASSSGTVETQYF. The CDR3 region has the DNA TGTGCCAGCAGTTCCGGGACAGTAGAGACCCAGTACTTC.

For the CDR3, the DNA is TGTGCCATCAGTGAGCAGGGGGCTGAAGCTTTCTTT. It is translated as CAISEQGAEAFF. The chain uses TRBV10-3 and TRBJ1-1, with 7 bases lining up with TRBD1. The trim removed 2 bases at V and 6 bases at J, leaving 0 bases unmatched. CDR1 ENHRY and CDR2 SYGVKD come from the germline V gene. CDR3 length: 12 residues.

This clonotype was detected only a few times. The J gene is TRBJ2-3, the V gene TRBV7-2; possibly TRBD2 for D (5 bases). Trimming pared 5 bases from V and 10 bases from J, leaving 19 bases between. The CDR3 covers 14 residues. In germline, CDR1 is SGHTA, CDR2 FQGNSA. The CDR3 DNA reads TGTGCCAGCAGCATAAGCCGCGAGCGGCCTGCGCAGTATTTT. Translated: CASSISRERPAQYF.

The CDR3 region is CASKFPSSYEQYF. The CDR3 nucleotides are TGTGCCAGCAAGTTCCCGAGCTCCTACGAGCAGTACTTC. The V call is TRBV7-2, the J call TRBJ2-7, with D unresolved. This CDR3 is built from 13 residues. The germline V and J ends were trimmed by 7 bases and 0 bases, with 10 bases remaining between them. The germline gives CDR1 SGHTA, CDR2 FQGNSA.

There are a few counts of this clonotype. The chain employs TRBV28 and TRBJ1-4; perhaps TRBD1 as D (6 bases). V lost 7 bases to trimming and J lost 6 bases, with 15 bases between them. This CDR3 is built from 14 residues. Germline CDR1 is MDHEN and CDR2 is SYDVKM. CDR3 amino acids: CASNPPGADEKLFF. In DNA form, the CDR3 reads TGTGCCAGCAATCCCCCGGGGGCGGATGAAAAACTGTTTTTT. The full variable domain, in which reference TRBV28 and TRBJ1-4 provide the parts outside the CDR3, is DVKVTQSSRYLVKRTGEKVFLECVQDMDHENMFWYRQDPGLGLRLIYFSYDVKMKEKGDIPEGYSVSREKKERFSLILESASTNQTSMYLCASNPPGADEKLFFGSGTQLSVL.

This clonotype turned up a few times. The chain couples TRBV9 to TRBJ2-2; 7 nucleotides align to TRBD2. CDR1 is SGDLS and CDR2 is YYNGEE in the germline V gene. The CDR3 has 15 amino acids. V shed 2 bases and J 5 bases; nucleotides not matched to a gene: 6. The CDR3 DNA follows: TGTGCCAGCAGCGTGGGAGGGTTTGAAACCGGGGAGCTGTTTTTT. This gives the protein CASSVGGFETGELFF.